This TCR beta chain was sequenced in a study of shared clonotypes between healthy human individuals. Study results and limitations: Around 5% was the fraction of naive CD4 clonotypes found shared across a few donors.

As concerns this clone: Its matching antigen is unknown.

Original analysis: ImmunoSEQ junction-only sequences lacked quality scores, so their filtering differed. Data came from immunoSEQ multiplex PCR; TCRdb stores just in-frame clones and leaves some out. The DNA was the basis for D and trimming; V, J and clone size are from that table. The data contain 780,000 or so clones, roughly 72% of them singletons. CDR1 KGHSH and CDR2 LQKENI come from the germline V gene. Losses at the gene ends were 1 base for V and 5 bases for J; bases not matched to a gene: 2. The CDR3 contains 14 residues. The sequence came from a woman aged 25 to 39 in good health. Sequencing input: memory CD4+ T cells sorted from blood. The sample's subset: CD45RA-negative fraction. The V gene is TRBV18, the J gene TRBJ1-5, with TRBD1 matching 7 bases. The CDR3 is CASSPQQGHQPQHF. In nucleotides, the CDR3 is TGTGCCAGCTCACCACAACAGGGGCATCAGCCCCAGCATTTT.